The source of this T cell receptor beta chain is a study of blood T cell repertoires in COVID-19. Profiling relied on immunoSEQ multiplex PCR, and the TCRdb table lists in-frame clones only, not all of them. This table has about 200,000 clones, about 86% appearing once. The sample holds one count of this clone. The CDR3 spans 13 residues. The germline V and J ends were trimmed by 5 bases and 4 bases, with 12 bases remaining between them. CDR1 MDHEN and CDR2 SYDVKM come from the germline V gene. The specimen was PBMCs or T cells enriched from blood (not recorded which). The sequence came from a woman aged 40 to 55 with acute COVID-19. This chain links TRBV28 with TRBJ2-7, with unresolved D. The CDR3 here is CASSRQVWYEQYF. CDR3 DNA: TGTGCCAGCAGTCGGCAGGTCTGGTACGAGCAGTACTTC. Full variable domain (outside the CDR3, taken from reference TRBV28 and TRBJ2-7): DVKVTQSSRYLVKRTGEKVFLECVQDMDHENMFWYRQDPGLGLRLIYFSYDVKMKEKGDIPEGYSVSREKKERFSLILESASTNQTSMYLCASSRQVWYEQYFGPGTRLTVT.